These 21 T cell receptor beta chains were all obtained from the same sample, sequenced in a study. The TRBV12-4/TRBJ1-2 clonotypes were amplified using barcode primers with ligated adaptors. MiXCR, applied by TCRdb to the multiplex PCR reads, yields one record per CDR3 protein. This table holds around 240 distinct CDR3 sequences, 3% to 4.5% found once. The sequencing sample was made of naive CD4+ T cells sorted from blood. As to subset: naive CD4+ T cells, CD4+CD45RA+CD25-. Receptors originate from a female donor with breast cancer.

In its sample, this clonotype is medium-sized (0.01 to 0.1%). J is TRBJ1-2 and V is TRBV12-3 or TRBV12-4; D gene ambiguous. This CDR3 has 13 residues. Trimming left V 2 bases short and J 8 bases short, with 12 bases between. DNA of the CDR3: TGTGCCAGCAGTTTAAGGGAAGGGAGAGGCTACACCTTC. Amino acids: CASSLREGRGYTF.

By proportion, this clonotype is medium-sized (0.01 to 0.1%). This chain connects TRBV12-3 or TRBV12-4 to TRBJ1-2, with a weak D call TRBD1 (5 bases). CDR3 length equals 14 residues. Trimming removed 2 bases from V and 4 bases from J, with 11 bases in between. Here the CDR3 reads CASSLTRQIYGYTF. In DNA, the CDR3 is TGTGCCAGCAGTTTAACGCGACAGATCTATGGCTACACCTTC.

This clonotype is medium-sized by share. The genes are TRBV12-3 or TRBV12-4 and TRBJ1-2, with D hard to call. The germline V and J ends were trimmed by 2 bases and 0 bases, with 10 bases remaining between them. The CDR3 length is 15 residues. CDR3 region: CASSLFQVSNYGYTF. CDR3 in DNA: TGTGCCAGCAGTTTATTTCAGGTGTCTAACTATGGCTACACCTTC.

CDR3: CASSLARGYPGYTF. DNA for the CDR3: TGTGCCAGCAGTTTAGCGCGGGGATACCCTGGCTACACCTTC. The rearrangement links TRBV12-3 or TRBV12-4 to TRBJ1-2; D uncertain. The V end lost 0 bases, the J end lost 7 bases, and 12 bases lay between the germline ends. The CDR3 sequence is 14 residues long.

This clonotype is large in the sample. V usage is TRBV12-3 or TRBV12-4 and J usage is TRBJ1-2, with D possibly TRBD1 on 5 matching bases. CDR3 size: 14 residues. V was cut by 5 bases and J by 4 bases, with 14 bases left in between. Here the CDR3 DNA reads TGTGCCAGCAGTCCTAGACAGAGATTCTATGGCTACACCTTC. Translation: CASSPRQRFYGYTF.

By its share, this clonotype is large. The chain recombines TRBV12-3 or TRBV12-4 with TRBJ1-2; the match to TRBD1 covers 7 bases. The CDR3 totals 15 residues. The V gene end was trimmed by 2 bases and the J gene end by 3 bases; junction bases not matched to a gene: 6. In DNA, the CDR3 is TGTGCCAGCAGTTTATTAAGGGACAGTTACTATGGCTACACCTTC. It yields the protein CASSLLRDSYYGYTF.

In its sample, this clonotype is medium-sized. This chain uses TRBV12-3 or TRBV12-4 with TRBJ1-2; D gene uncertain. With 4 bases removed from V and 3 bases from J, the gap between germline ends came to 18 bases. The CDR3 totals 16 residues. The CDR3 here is CASSSRLGRVDYGYTF. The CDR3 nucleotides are TGTGCCAGCAGTTCCCGTCTGGGGAGGGTTGACTATGGCTACACCTTC.

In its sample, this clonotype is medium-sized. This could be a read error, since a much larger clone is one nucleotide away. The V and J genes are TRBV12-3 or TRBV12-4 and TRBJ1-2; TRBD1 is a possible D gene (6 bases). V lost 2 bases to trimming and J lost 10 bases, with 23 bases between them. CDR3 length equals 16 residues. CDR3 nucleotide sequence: TGTGCCAGCAGTTTATGGGTAGACAGGTTCCCTCGGGTCTACACCTTC. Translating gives CASSLWVDRFPRVYTF.

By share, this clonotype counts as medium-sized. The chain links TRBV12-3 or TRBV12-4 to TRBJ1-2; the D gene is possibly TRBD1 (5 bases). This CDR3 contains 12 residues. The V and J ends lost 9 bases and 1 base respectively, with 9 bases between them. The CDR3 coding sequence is TGTGCCAGTCAGCAGGGTAACTATGGCTACACCTTC. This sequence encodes CASQQGNYGYTF.

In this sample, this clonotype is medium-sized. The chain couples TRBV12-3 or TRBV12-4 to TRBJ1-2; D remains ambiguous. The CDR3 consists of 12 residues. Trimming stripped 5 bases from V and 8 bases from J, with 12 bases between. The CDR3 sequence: CASSAGGRGYTF. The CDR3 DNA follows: TGTGCCAGCAGTGCAGGAGGTAGAGGCTACACCTTC.

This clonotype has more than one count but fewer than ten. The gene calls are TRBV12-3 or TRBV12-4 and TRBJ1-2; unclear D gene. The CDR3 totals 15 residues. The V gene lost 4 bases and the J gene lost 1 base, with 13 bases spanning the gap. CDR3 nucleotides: TGTGCCAGCAGTTCTACAGCGGGAGTTAACTATGGCTACACCTTC. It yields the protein CASSSTAGVNYGYTF.

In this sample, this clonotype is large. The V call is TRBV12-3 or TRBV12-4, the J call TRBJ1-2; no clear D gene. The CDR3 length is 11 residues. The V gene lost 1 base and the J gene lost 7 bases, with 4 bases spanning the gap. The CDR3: CASSLGSGYTF. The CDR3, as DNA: TGTGCCAGCAGTTTAGGTAGTGGCTACACCTTC.

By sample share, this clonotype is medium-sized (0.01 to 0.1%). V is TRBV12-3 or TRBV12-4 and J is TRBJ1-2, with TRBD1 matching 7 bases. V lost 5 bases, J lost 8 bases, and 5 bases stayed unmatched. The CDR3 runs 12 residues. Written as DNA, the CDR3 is TGTGCCAGCAGTCCGGGGACAGACGGCTACACCTTC. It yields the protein CASSPGTDGYTF.

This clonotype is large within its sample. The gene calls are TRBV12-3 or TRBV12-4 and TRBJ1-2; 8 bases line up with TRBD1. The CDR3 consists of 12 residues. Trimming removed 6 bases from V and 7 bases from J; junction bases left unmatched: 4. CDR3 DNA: TGTGCCAGCAGCCGGACAGGGATTGGCTACACCTTC. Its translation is CASSRTGIGYTF.

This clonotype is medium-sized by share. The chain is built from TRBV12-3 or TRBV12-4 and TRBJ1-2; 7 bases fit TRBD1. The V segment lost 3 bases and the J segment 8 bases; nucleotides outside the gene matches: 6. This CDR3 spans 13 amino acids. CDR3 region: CASSLGQTLGYTF. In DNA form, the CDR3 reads TGTGCCAGCAGTTTGGGACAGACTTTGGGCTACACCTTC.

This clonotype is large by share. The CDR3 sequence: CASSPILRDRGDSNYGYTF. CDR3 in DNA: TGTGCCAGCAGCCCAATCCTTCGGGACAGGGGAGATTCTAACTATGGCTACACCTTC. The J gene is TRBJ1-2, the V gene TRBV12-3 or TRBV12-4; 10 bases map to TRBD1. The CDR3 is 19 amino acids. V lost 6 bases, J lost 0 bases, and 16 bases stayed unmatched.

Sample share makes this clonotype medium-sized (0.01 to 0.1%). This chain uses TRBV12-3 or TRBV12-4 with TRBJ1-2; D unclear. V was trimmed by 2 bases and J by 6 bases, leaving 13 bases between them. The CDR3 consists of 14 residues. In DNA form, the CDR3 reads TGTGCCAGCAGTTTAAGTGGCAGTGAGAATGGCTACACCTTC. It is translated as CASSLSGSENGYTF.

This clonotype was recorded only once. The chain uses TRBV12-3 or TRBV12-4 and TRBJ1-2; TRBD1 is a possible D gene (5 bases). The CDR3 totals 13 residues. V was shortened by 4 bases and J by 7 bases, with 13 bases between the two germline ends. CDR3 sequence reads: CASSSGRLGGYTF. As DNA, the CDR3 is TGTGCCAGCAGTTCAGGGAGATTGGGTGGCTACACCTTC.

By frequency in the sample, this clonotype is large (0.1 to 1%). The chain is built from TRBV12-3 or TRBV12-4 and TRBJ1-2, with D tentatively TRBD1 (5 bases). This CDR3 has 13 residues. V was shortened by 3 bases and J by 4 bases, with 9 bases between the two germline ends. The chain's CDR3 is CASSFGASYGYTF. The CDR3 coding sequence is TGTGCCAGCAGTTTCGGGGCTAGCTATGGCTACACCTTC.

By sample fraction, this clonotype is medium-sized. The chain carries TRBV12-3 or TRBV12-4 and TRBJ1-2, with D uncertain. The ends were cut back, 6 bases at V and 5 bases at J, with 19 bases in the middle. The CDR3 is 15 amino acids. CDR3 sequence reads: CASRSRRPNWYGYTF. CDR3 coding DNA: TGTGCCAGCAGGTCGCGGAGGCCCAACTGGTATGGCTACACCTTC.

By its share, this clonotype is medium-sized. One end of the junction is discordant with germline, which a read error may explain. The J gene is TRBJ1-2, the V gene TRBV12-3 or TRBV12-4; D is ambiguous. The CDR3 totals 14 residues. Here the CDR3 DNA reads TGTGCCAGCAGGTTAGGCACGGCAGTCTATGGCTACACCTTC. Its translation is CASRLGTAVYGYTF.